A selection of T cell receptor beta chains follows, all from one sample in a study of vaccination effects on CD4 cells after COVID-19. TCRdb's table, derived via immunoSEQ multiplex PCR, lists solely in-frame clones and lacks some. The sample lists under 35,000 clones; 65% were seen once. These receptors have no identified antigens. The sequences come from CD4+ T cells from PBMCs cultured with SARS-CoV-2 spike peptides, collected after COVID-19 vaccination. The origin of the receptors is a human donor who received a COVID-19 vaccine. CDR3s include the opening cysteine and the closing phenylalanine or tryptophan. D genes are given only for firm matches. The size field is filled for only some rows; it gives once, few, many or a size class.

D	size	V	J	DNA	CDR3
TRBD1	.	TRBV18	TRBJ2-7	TGTGCCAGCTCACTGGGGACAGGGGATACCTACGAGCAGTACTTC	CASSLGTGDTYEQYF
.	once	TRBV7-8	TRBJ2-1	TGTGCCAGCAGCCCAGCCAATGAGCAGTTCTTC	CASSPANEQFF
.	.	TRBV12-3/TRBV12-4	TRBJ2-3	TGTGCCAGCAGGGTACTTGGCACAGATACGCAGTATTTT	CASRVLGTDTQYF
.	.	TRBV5-1	TRBJ2-2	TGCGCCAGCAGCTCCTTCACACCGAACACCGGGGAGCTGTTTTTT	CASSSFTPNTGELFF
.	.	TRBV7-2	TRBJ2-2	TGTGCCAGCAGCTTAGGGCGGAACACCGGGGAGCTGTTTTTT	CASSLGRNTGELFF
.	once	TRBV27	TRBJ1-2	TGTGCCAGCAGTTTAGCGGGCCACTTGGACAGCAGTGGCTACACCTTC	CASSLAGHLDSSGYTF
.	.	TRBV2	TRBJ2-1	TGTGCCAGCAGTGACAACAATGAGCAGTTCTTC	CASSDNNEQFF
TRBD2	once	TRBV9	TRBJ2-7	TGTGCCAGCAGCGCTGACAATCTGAGGGGAGGGGAAGAGCAGTACTTC	CASSADNLRGGEEQYF
TRBD2	few	TRBV27	TRBJ2-1	TGTGCCAGCAGCATAGCGGGAGGGGGGGCCTACAATGAGCAGTTCTTC	CASSIAGGGAYNEQFF
.	.	TRBV19	TRBJ2-2	TGTGCCAGTAGTGTTGACAGGCCCACCGGGGAGCTGTTTTTT	CASSVDRPTGELFF
.	.	TRBV4-1	TRBJ1-5	TGCGCCAGCAGCCAAGAGGGTTCCGGTTTGCAGCCCCAGCATTTT	CASSQEGSGLQPQHF
TRBD1	.	TRBV9	TRBJ1-6	TGTGCCAGCAGCGGAACAGGGGATAATTCACCCCTCCACTTT	CASSGTGDNSPLHF
TRBD1	.	TRBV28	TRBJ1-2	TGTGCCAGCAGGGGGACAGGGGGTGTTAACTATGGCTACACCTTC	CASRGTGGVNYGYTF
.	.	TRBV30	TRBJ1-2	TGTGCCTGGAGTGGCCCGGGGTATGGCTACACCTTC	CAWSGPGYGYTF
TRBD2	once	TRBV7-2	TRBJ2-1	TGTGCCAGCAGCAGGCCGACTGCCAGCGGGGGGTCTGGCAATGAGCAGTTCTTC	CASSRPTASGGSGNEQFF
TRBD2	.	TRBV6-5	TRBJ2-7	TGTGCCACCGCGGGAGGGTGGAACTCCTACGAGCAGTACTTC	CATAGGWNSYEQYF
TRBD2	.	TRBV19	TRBJ2-1	TGTGCCAGTAGTATGGGGTGGGAGGTTAGCGGGAGGCGGGATGAGCAGTTCTTC	CASSMGWEVSGRRDEQFF
.	.	TRBV9	TRBJ2-3	TGTGCCAGCTACAGACCTAGCACAGATACGCAGTATTTT	CASYRPSTDTQYF
TRBD2	.	TRBV29-1	TRBJ2-7	TGCAGCGTATCCTACCTAGCGGGAGGTCTCTACGAGCAGTACTTC	CSVSYLAGGLYEQYF
.	few	TRBV11-2	TRBJ2-3	TGTGCCAGCAGCCCCCGGGTCTGGGATACGCAGTATTTT	CASSPRVWDTQYF
.	.	TRBV6-4	TRBJ2-1	TGTGCCAGCAGTGACTCGGTCGGGGGAGATTACAATGAGCAGTTCTTC	CASSDSVGGDYNEQFF
.	many	TRBV3-1/TRBV3-2	TRBJ1-1	TGTGCCAGCAGCCAATCCGGGGCCAAGAGCACTGAAGCTTTCTTT	CASSQSGAKSTEAFF
.	once	TRBV11-2	TRBJ2-7	TGTGCCAGCAGCTTAGGGGCCCCAACTAGTTACGAGCAGTACTTC	CASSLGAPTSYEQYF
TRBD2	many	TRBV7-9	TRBJ2-1	TGTGCCAGCAGCGCGAATAGCGGGGGGTACAATGAGCAGTTCTTC	CASSANSGGYNEQFF
.	.	TRBV5-1	TRBJ2-5	TGCGCCAGCAGCACGGGAGGTAGGACAGGGCGTATTATGGCCCAAGAGACCCAGTACTTC	CASSTGGRTGRIMAQETQYF
.	.	TRBV19	TRBJ1-3	TGTGCCACCCTACTATACACTCCGGCTGGAAACACCATATATTTT	CATLLYTPAGNTIYF
.	.	TRBV6-6	TRBJ1-3	TGTGCCAGCAGCTCCCAGTGGCCTTCGAACACCATATATTTT	CASSSQWPSNTIYF
.	.	TRBV4-1	TRBJ1-2	TGCGCCAGCAGCCAATTAGGCCCTGGAGGCTACACCTTC	CASSQLGPGGYTF
TRBD1	few	TRBV18	TRBJ2-5	TGTGCCAGCTCACCCCCTGGGGGCAGGGGGCCCCAAGAGACCCAGTACTTC	CASSPPGGRGPQETQYF
TRBD1	.	TRBV12-3/TRBV12-4	TRBJ1-1	TGTGCCAGCAGCGAAGACAGGGACACTGAAGCTTTCTTT	CASSEDRDTEAFF
TRBD1	once	TRBV29-1	TRBJ1-2	TGCAGCGTTGTTGGGGGACAGAGGGGGGCTATGGGTGGCTACACCTTC	CSVVGGQRGAMGGYTF
TRBD2	few	TRBV4-2	TRBJ2-1	TGTGCCAGCAGCCCCTCAGGACTAGCGGGGGGAGTCCATGAGCAGTTCTTC	CASSPSGLAGGVHEQFF
TRBD1	.	TRBV4-2	TRBJ1-5	TGTGCCAGCAGCCAAGGGGGGACAGGGATTGAGCCCCAGCATTTT	CASSQGGTGIEPQHF
.	.	TRBV6-5	TRBJ1-1	TGTGCCAGCAGTTACTCGGGTTTAGGTGAAGCTTTCTTT	CASSYSGLGEAFF
TRBD1	.	TRBV5-1	TRBJ1-1	TGCGCCAGCAGCTCCCCACAGGGGGCAAGCACTGAAGCTTTCTTT	CASSSPQGASTEAFF
TRBD2	.	TRBV2	TRBJ2-1	TGTGCCAGCCAGACTAGCGGGAGAAATGAGCAGTTCTTC	CASQTSGRNEQFF
.	.	TRBV6-5	TRBJ1-2	TGTGCCAGCATGAAGCTTGCCGGGACTCATTATGACTACACCTTC	CASMKLAGTHYDYTF
.	.	TRBV4-1	TRBJ1-3	TGCGCCAGCAGCCGGGGCCGGGCGAGCTCTGGAAACACCATATATTTT	CASSRGRASSGNTIYF
TRBD2	.	TRBV7-9	TRBJ2-7	TGTGCCAGCAGCTTAGAGGTGGGAGGGAGCGAGCAGTACTTC	CASSLEVGGSEQYF
.	.	TRBV27	TRBJ1-2	TGTGCCAGCAGTTTGTTTTCAGGGGACTATGGCTACACCTTC	CASSLFSGDYGYTF
TRBD2	.	TRBV4-1	TRBJ2-3	TGCGCCAGCAGCGCCCTTGACACTAGCGGGGGGGGGAGCACAGATACGCAGTATTTT	CASSALDTSGGGSTDTQYF
.	.	TRBV11-1	TRBJ1-2	TGTGCCAGCAGCCCCGGATCCTATGGCTACACCTTC	CASSPGSYGYTF